This is a list of T cell receptor beta chains from one sample in a study of OX40 agonist ivuxolimab in advanced cancers. Some clones are missing from TCRdb's copy, which holds only in-frame ones; the method was immunoSEQ multiplex PCR. The data show about 100,000 clones, 90% seen once. Sequenced here: CD4+ or CD8+ T cells sorted from blood, sampled in a trial of the OX40 agonist ivuxolimab. These receptors all come from an adult with an advanced solid tumor such as melanoma, head and neck, liver or kidney cancer. The conserved cysteine and the conserved F or W are not part of the CDR3 here. The D gene is left open where the match is weak.

v_gene: TRBV18
d_gene: -
CDR3aa: ASSPGRAETQY

v_gene: TRBV28
d_gene: -
CDR3aa: ASSLGRLEDTDTQY

v_gene: TRBV5-6
d_gene: -
CDR3aa: ASSLQEETQY

v_gene: TRBV4-1
d_gene: TRBD2
CDR3aa: ASSQGEAGGSSYEQY

v_gene: TRBV6-5
d_gene: TRBD2
CDR3aa: ASSRGGGREQY

v_gene: TRBV7-2
d_gene: -
CDR3aa: ASSQGQGGYIQY

v_gene: TRBV28
d_gene: -
CDR3aa: ASSGTVNEKLF

v_gene: TRBV4-2
d_gene: -
CDR3aa: ASSSPATGSYEQY

v_gene: TRBV5-4
d_gene: TRBD1
CDR3aa: ASSRQGISLPQETQY

v_gene: TRBV2
d_gene: -
CDR3aa: AGRKSGSYGYT

v_gene: TRBV27
d_gene: TRBD1
CDR3aa: ASSRPGQGAWEQY

v_gene: TRBV15
d_gene: TRBD1
CDR3aa: ATSSDEGALRETQY

v_gene: TRBV7-9
d_gene: TRBD1
CDR3aa: ASSPGQGYEQY

v_gene: TRBV7-2
d_gene: -
CDR3aa: ASSPQQGREQY

v_gene: TRBV6-6
d_gene: -
CDR3aa: ASSYSKGGETQY